Shown below are 11 T cell receptor beta chains from a single sample sequenced in a study of shared clonotypes between healthy human individuals. Positive CCR7 selection of CD45RO-negative cells yielded the naive CD8 cells, and terminally differentiated effector memory CD45RA+ cells were excluded. Generated by immunoSEQ multiplex PCR, the TCRdb table keeps only in-frame clones and is missing some. The repertoire consists of around 1.9 million clones, with more than 85% occurring once and the leading ten covering roughly 1.8%. Input material: naive CD8+ T cells from PBMCs. These receptors were collected from a man in his late teens or twenties in good health. Some clones in this sample may be carry-over from other donors' samples.

The chain employs TRBV5-5 and TRBJ2-7; D is ambiguous. The CDR3 consists of 14 residues. CDR1 SGHKS and CDR2 YYEKEE come from the germline V gene (reference sequence). V dropped 0 bases and J dropped 0 bases, with 7 bases sitting between them. In DNA form, the CDR3 reads TGTGCCAGCAGCTTGGTGATGTCCTCCTACGAGCAGTACTTC. It is translated as CASSLVMSSYEQYF. The full variable domain, rest sourced from reference TRBV5-5 and TRBJ2-7, is DAGVTQSPTHLIKTRGQQVTLRCSPISGHKSVSWYQQVLGQGPQFIFQYYEKEERGRGNFPDRFSARQFPNYSSELNVNALLLGDSALYLCASSLVMSSYEQYFGPGTRLTVT.

The V and J genes are TRBV19 and TRBJ2-2; 10 nucleotides align to TRBD2. CDR1 LNHDA and CDR2 SQIVND come from the germline V gene (reference sequence). The CDR3 totals 16 residues. J lost 5 bases, V lost 7 bases, and 10 bases had no gene match. The CDR3 nucleotides read TGTGCCAGTATAGGTCTAGCGGGAGATCGGACCGGGGAGCTGTTTTTT. Its protein is CASIGLAGDRTGELFF.

The J gene is TRBJ2-4, the V gene TRBV28; tentative D call: TRBD1 (8 bases). Trimming left V 6 bases short and J 4 bases short, with 16 bases between. This CDR3 spans 15 amino acids. Germline lookup yields CDR1 MDHEN and CDR2 SYDVKM. The DNA of the CDR3 is TGTGCCAGCAGGTTGGACAGGGAGGGAAAAAACATTCAGTACTTC. It yields the protein CASRLDREGKNIQYF. The complete variable domain, with remaining parts taken from reference TRBV28 and TRBJ2-4, reads DVKVTQSSRYLVKRTGEKVFLECVQDMDHENMFWYRQDPGLGLRLIYFSYDVKMKEKGDIPEGYSVSREKKERFSLILESASTNQTSMYLCASRLDREGKNIQYFGAGTRLSVL.

V gene TRBV9 combines with J gene TRBJ1-2, with a weak D call TRBD1 (5 bases). The germline gives CDR1 SGDLS, CDR2 YYNGEE. The CDR3 runs 13 residues. The V end lost 5 bases, the J end lost 6 bases, and 14 bases lay between the germline ends. This CDR3 reads CASRPREKDGYTF. The CDR3 DNA reads TGTGCCAGCAGGCCCAGGGAGAAAGATGGCTACACCTTC. Full variable domain (rest looked up from reference TRBV9 and TRBJ1-2): DSGVTQTPKHLITATGQRVTLRCSPRSGDLSVYWYQQSLDQGLQFLIQYYNGEERAKGNILERFSAQQFPDLHSELNLSSLELGDSALYFCASRPREKDGYTFGSGTRLTVV.

The CDR3 sequence is CASSQADWGGETQYF. CDR3 DNA: TGTGCCAGCAGCCAAGCGGACTGGGGGGGAGAGACCCAGTACTTC. V and J are TRBV14 and TRBJ2-5, with 7 bases matching TRBD2. V shed 1 base and J 4 bases; nucleotides not matched to a gene: 6. CDR3 length: 15 residues. CDR1 is SGHDN and CDR2 is FVKESK in the germline V gene.

The rearrangement uses TRBV5-5 and TRBJ2-7, with D uncertain. V lost 5 bases and J 5 bases, leaving 11 bases between the germline ends. This CDR3 contains 12 residues. Germline V gives CDR1 SGHKS, CDR2 YYEKEE (reference sequence). The CDR3 loop is CASRLDIHEQYF. The CDR3 DNA follows: TGTGCCAGCAGATTAGACATCCACGAGCAGTACTTC.

The chain carries TRBV4-1 and TRBJ2-1; D may be TRBD1 or TRBD2 (5 bases each). The V end lost 4 bases, the J end lost 4 bases, and 11 bases lay between the germline ends. The CDR3 is 14 amino acids. Germline V lookup: CDR1 MGHRA, CDR2 YSYEKL. CDR3 coding DNA: TGCGCCAGCAGCCCGCGTGGGACGTACAATGAGCAGTTCTTC. Its translation: CASSPRGTYNEQFF.

The V call is TRBV7-9, the J call TRBJ2-1; the match to TRBD2 covers 12 bases. This CDR3 comprises 16 residues. Germline loops: CDR1 SEHNR, CDR2 FQNEAQ (reference sequence). The J segment lost 10 bases and the V segment lost 5 bases, leaving 12 bases of the junction unmatched. The CDR3 nucleotides are TGTGCCAGCAGCACTGGACTAGCGGGACTTCTCCGGGAGCAGTTCTTC. Translating it yields CASSTGLAGLLREQFF.

Concerning this clone itself: This sample includes further DNA sequences coding for the same CDR3. The J gene is TRBJ2-7, the V gene TRBV28, with a possible D match to TRBD1 (5 bases). CDR3 length: 13 amino acids. Trimming pared 3 bases from V and 3 bases from J, leaving 9 bases between. The germline CDR1 and CDR2 sequences are MDHEN and SYDVKM. In DNA form, the CDR3 reads TGTGCCAGCAGTTTCCAAGACAGCTACGAGCAGTACTTC. Translation: CASSFQDSYEQYF. Together with reference TRBV28 and TRBJ2-7, the CDR3 gives the full variable domain: DVKVTQSSRYLVKRTGEKVFLECVQDMDHENMFWYRQDPGLGLRLIYFSYDVKMKEKGDIPEGYSVSREKKERFSLILESASTNQTSMYLCASSFQDSYEQYFGPGTRLTVT.

J is TRBJ2-1 and V is TRBV4-1, with 9 nucleotides matching TRBD2. Germline V gene lookup returns CDR1 MGHRA and CDR2 YSYEKL. The CDR3 contains 14 residues. V shed 4 bases and J 7 bases; nucleotides not matched to a gene: 5. The CDR3 nucleotides are TGCGCCAGCAGCCTCGCTAGCGGGATTAATGAGCAGTTCTTC. Amino acid sequence: CASSLASGINEQFF.

V usage is TRBV15 and J usage is TRBJ2-6; no clear D. This CDR3 is built from 18 residues. Deletions cut 5 bases from V and 0 bases from J, with 17 bases between. The V gene's germline CDR1 is LNHNV and CDR2 YYDKDF (reference sequence). The CDR3 is CATSVRPQLRSGANVLTF. DNA of the CDR3: TGTGCCACCAGCGTCAGGCCCCAACTACGCTCTGGGGCCAACGTCCTGACTTTC. Drawing the rest from reference TRBV15 and TRBJ2-6, the complete variable domain is DAMVIQNPRYQVTQFGKPVTLSCSQTLNHNVMYWYQQKSSQAPKLLFHYYDKDFNNEADTPDNFQSRRPNTSFCFLDIRSPGLGDTAMYLCATSVRPQLRSGANVLTFGAGSRLTVL.